The present T cell receptor beta chain was sequenced within a study of OX40 agonist ivuxolimab in advanced cancers. Across the whole study: Those treated in dose escalation had hepatocellular carcinoma, melanoma, renal cell cancer or head and neck cancer. Study findings and constraints: The work left the antigen specificity of expanded peripheral T cells undetermined.

People who had autoimmune disease history or systemic immunosuppression were excluded. The study sampled blood at baseline, cycle 4 day 1, and cycle 7 day 1. On this clone itself: Its antigen remains unknown.

Sequencing was performed with immunoSEQ multiplex PCR; in TCRdb, only in-frame clones are kept and a portion is missing. The sample has roughly 62,000 clones, approximately 85% seen once. This sequence originates from an adult with an advanced solid tumor such as melanoma, head and neck, liver or kidney cancer. Sequenced here: CD4+ or CD8+ T cells sorted from blood, sampled in a trial of the OX40 agonist ivuxolimab.

This CDR3 reads CASSLGGQPQHF. CDR3 coding DNA: TGTGCCAGCAGCTTGGGGGGACAGCCCCAGCATTTT. The chain has TRBV7-9 and TRBJ1-5, with D possibly matching TRBD1 (5 bases). Trimming cost V 3 bases and J 7 bases, with 7 bases left between them. CDR3 size: 12 residues. The germline V gene encodes CDR1 SEHNR and CDR2 FQNEAQ (reference sequence).